Presented here are 12 T cell receptor beta chains from one specimen sequenced in a study of T cells after yellow fever vaccination. In TCRdb, the 5' RACE reads were re-called with MiXCR into one record per CDR3 protein. There are about 580,000 distinct CDR3 sequences in the sample; around a sixth occur only once, and roughly 17% lies in the top ten. The source material was PBMCs, sampled less than 6 days after the first yellow fever vaccination. These receptors were taken from a man between 18 and 29 years old who received the YFV17D yellow fever vaccine.

DNA for the CDR3: TGTGCCATCCGGGTAACGCCGGGCCTGGCTCCCGGGGAGCTGTTTTTT. Encoded protein: CAIRVTPGLAPGELFF. The genes are TRBV10-3 and TRBJ2-2; unclear D gene. The CDR3 has 16 residues. Germline V gene lookup returns CDR1 ENHRY and CDR2 SYGVKD. The V and J ends lost 8 bases and 6 bases respectively, with 22 bases between them.

The rearrangement joins TRBV5-1 to TRBJ2-5, with no clear D. The CDR3 length is 14 residues. In germline, CDR1 is SGHRS, CDR2 YFSETQ. Between the trimmed V and J ends, which lost 4 bases and 2 bases, there was a span of 12 bases. CDR3 sequence reads: CASSHRHQQETQYF. The CDR3 DNA reads TGCGCCAGCAGCCACCGACATCAGCAAGAGACCCAGTACTTC. Full variable domain (remainder filled in from reference TRBV5-1 and TRBJ2-5): KAGVTQTPRYLIKTRGQQVTLSCSPISGHRSVSWYQQTPGQGLQFLFEYFSETQRNKGNFPGRFSGRQFSNSRSEMNVSTLELGDSALYLCASSHRHQQETQYFGPGTRLLVL.

V is TRBV19 and J is TRBJ1-1; 8 nucleotides agree with TRBD1. Per the germline V gene, CDR1 is LNHDA and CDR2 is SQIVND (reference sequence). This CDR3 region has 15 residues. V shed 5 bases, J shed 2 bases, and the junction held 7 bases outside the gene matches. The CDR3 DNA reads as TGTGCCAGTAGTGTCTGGACAGGGCAAAACACTGAAGCTTTCTTT. It yields the protein CASSVWTGQNTEAFF.

This sequence joins TRBV14 and TRBJ1-2, with TRBD1 as a possible D gene (5 bases). CDR3 length: 15 residues. V was cut by 1 base and J by 3 bases, with 12 bases left in between. Germline lookup yields CDR1 SGHDN and CDR2 FVKESK. The CDR3 DNA reads TGTGCCAGCAGCCAAGTGGGAGAAGGGGACTATGGCTACACCTTC. Protein product: CASSQVGEGDYGYTF.

The CDR3 region has the DNA TGTGCCTGCCAGCGGGGAACAGCAGATACGCAGTATTTT. This encodes CACQRGTADTQYF. The J gene is TRBJ2-3, the V gene TRBV30, with 7 bases identical to TRBD2. The V and J ends lost 6 bases and 4 bases, in that order; junction bases with no gene match: 7. The CDR3 consists of 13 residues. Germline V CDR1 and CDR2: GTSNPN, SVGIG (reference sequence).

In its sample, this clonotype was seen a few times. The chain couples TRBV7-9 to TRBJ2-7, with a possible D match to TRBD1 (6 bases). Germline V gene sequence: CDR1 SEHNR, CDR2 FQNEAQ (reference sequence). The V end lost 6 bases, the J end lost 6 bases, and 12 bases lay between the germline ends. The CDR3 runs 12 residues. DNA of the CDR3: TGTGCCAGCAGGTCAAACAGGGCCGAGCAGTACTTC. Its translation: CASRSNRAEQYF.

The chain is built from TRBV4-3 and TRBJ2-7, with D perhaps assigned TRBD1 or TRBD2 (5 bases each). V was pared by 0 bases and J by 9 bases, with 12 bases between. This CDR3 spans 13 amino acids. Germline V CDR1 and CDR2: LGHNA, YSLEER. For the CDR3, the DNA is TGCGCCAGCAGCCAAGACTCCGGGGCCAGGCAGTACTTC. This translates into CASSQDSGARQYF.

This clonotype showed up just a few times. The chain combines TRBV5-1 with TRBJ2-5; 10 positions agree with TRBD2. Losses at the gene ends were 0 bases for V and 4 bases for J; bases not matched to a gene: 3. Germline V gives CDR1 SGHRS, CDR2 YFSETQ. The CDR3 contains 15 residues. Written as DNA, the CDR3 is TGCGCCAGCAGCTTGGTGAGCGGGGGGGCAGAGACCCAGTACTTC. Residues: CASSLVSGGAETQYF. Based on the CDR3 plus reference TRBV5-1 and TRBJ2-5, the full variable domain is KAGVTQTPRYLIKTRGQQVTLSCSPISGHRSVSWYQQTPGQGLQFLFEYFSETQRNKGNFPGRFSGRQFSNSRSEMNVSTLELGDSALYLCASSLVSGGAETQYFGPGTRLLVL.

The rearrangement joins TRBV10-2 to TRBJ2-2, with 10 bases fitting TRBD1. V was clipped by 6 bases and J by 6 bases; unmatched bases: 13. The V gene's germline CDR1 is WSHSY and CDR2 SAAADI. The CDR3 length is 17 residues. The CDR3 loop is CASSKTGGAGSAGELFF. Here the CDR3 DNA reads TGCGCCAGCAGCAAGACAGGGGGCGCCGGTTCCGCCGGGGAGCTGTTTTTT.

The chain links TRBV28 to TRBJ1-2; D is uncertain. Germline CDR1 is MDHEN and CDR2 is SYDVKM. V lost 1 base, J lost 1 base, and 7 bases lay in between. The CDR3 loop spans 14 amino acids. CDR3 sequence (DNA): TGTGCCAGCAGTTTATTCCTGGTTAACTATGGCTACACCTTC. Its translation: CASSLFLVNYGYTF.

The CDR3 DNA reads TGTGCCAGCAGTCTTTCCGGGGCGCGGGGGTACTTC. Translated: CASSLSGARGYF. The chain employs TRBV12-3 or TRBV12-4 and TRBJ2-7; tentative D call: TRBD2 (6 bases). The CDR3 loop spans 12 amino acids. The ends were cut back, 5 bases at V and 12 bases at J, with 17 bases in the middle.

Ten or more counts support this clonotype. The chain uses TRBV20-1 and TRBJ1-5; a possible D gene is TRBD1 (5 bases). The V gene's germline CDR1 is DFQATT and CDR2 SNEGSKA (reference sequence). The CDR3 sequence is 14 residues long. V shed 5 bases and J shed 3 bases, with 14 bases lying between them. In nucleotides, the CDR3 is TGCAGTGCTGGGCTGGGGGGAAACAATCAGCCCCAGCATTTT. It yields the protein CSAGLGGNNQPQHF.